The 16 T cell receptor beta chains listed next were all sequenced from one sample in a study of CD8+CD57+ T cells in acquired aplastic anemia. Patients included in sequencing had previously demonstrated CD8+CD57+ cell expansion by flow cytometry. Profiles of TCR beta VDJ and CDR3 were generated from a genomic DNA template. Via MiXCR, TCRdb re-called the reads, giving one row per CDR3 protein. The sample yields around 150,000 distinct CDR3 sequences, roughly 48% seen once. Sequenced material: sorted CD4+, CD8+, or CD8+CD57+ T cells (not recorded which) from PBMCs. The receptors were sampled from a human donor with aplastic anemia.

The rearrangement joins TRBV20-1 to TRBJ2-5; D might be TRBD2 (6 bases). Per the germline V gene, CDR1 is DFQATT and CDR2 is SNEGSKA (reference sequence). Trimming removed 0 bases at V and 0 bases at J, with 14 bases between. This CDR3 is 16 amino acids long. The CDR3 DNA reads as TGCAGTGCTAGAGAGTGGGGTCGGGAGTACCAAGAGACCCAGTACTTC. Protein product: CSAREWGREYQETQYF.

This clonotype occurred many times. The chain employs TRBV2 and TRBJ2-7, with D possibly TRBD2 on 5 matching bases. Trimming took 8 bases from V and 0 from J, leaving 14 bases between them. This CDR3 comprises 14 residues. CDR1 and CDR2 (germline): SNHLY, FYNNEI. In nucleotides, the CDR3 is TGTGCCAGCTCCGAGCGGACGAGCTCCTACGAGCAGTACTTC. It specifies CASSERTSSYEQYF.

The sample holds a few counts of this clonotype. J is TRBJ2-5 and V is TRBV29-1, with 7 bases aligning to TRBD2. Unmatched junction bases numbered 3, after V lost 6 bases and J lost 2 bases. The CDR3 contains 12 residues. Germline assignment: CDR1 SQVTM and CDR2 ANQGSEA. CDR3 sequence: CSVLRGQETQYF. DNA for the CDR3: TGCAGCGTGCTGCGGGGGCAAGAGACCCAGTACTTC.

Ten or more counts support this clonotype. The rearrangement joins TRBV9 to TRBJ2-5, with unresolved D. The V gene lost 7 bases and the J gene lost 5 bases, with 9 bases spanning the gap. This CDR3 spans 11 amino acids. Germline V CDR1 and CDR2: SGDLS, YYNGEE. The chain's CDR3 is CASWGKETQYF. The CDR3 nucleotides are TGTGCCAGCTGGGGTAAGGAGACCCAGTACTTC.

V and J are TRBV15 and TRBJ2-2, with D possibly TRBD2 on 5 matching bases. The CDR3 has 14 amino acids. Germline V CDR1 and CDR2: LNHNV, YYDKDF (reference sequence). V was trimmed by 5 bases and J by 1 base, leaving 8 bases between them. The CDR3 nucleotides are TGTGCCACCAGCCAAGGAGGGAACACCGGGGAGCTGTTTTTT. Translated, it gives CATSQGGNTGELFF.

This sequence joins TRBV20-1 and TRBJ1-5; TRBD1 might be the D (5 bases). CDR1 DFQATT and CDR2 SNEGSKA come from the germline V gene (reference sequence). This CDR3 has 13 residues. V lost 0 bases and J lost 6, with 9 bases in between. In nucleotides, the CDR3 is TGCAGTGCTAGAGATGGGCAGGGTCAGCCCCAGCATTTT. The encoded protein is CSARDGQGQPQHF.

The chain recombines TRBV3-1 with TRBJ2-5, with 12 nucleotides matching TRBD1. Germline trimming cut 1 base from V and 5 bases from J; bases unmatched to any gene: 5. The CDR3 contains 16 residues. Germline V gene data show CDR1 as LGHDT and CDR2 as YNNKEL (reference sequence). The CDR3 DNA sequence: TGTGCCAGCAGCCAAGTTACGGGACAGGGGGCGGAGACCCAGTACTTC. Translating it yields CASSQVTGQGAETQYF.

The chain carries TRBV11-2 and TRBJ1-5; D is unresolved. V lost 4 bases to trimming and J lost 0 bases, with 19 bases between them. The CDR3 has 18 amino acids. The germline V gene has CDR1 SGHAT and CDR2 FQNNGV. CDR3 in amino acids: CASSSDPGQSYSNQPQHF. The CDR3 DNA sequence: TGTGCCAGCAGCTCAGATCCTGGCCAAAGTTATAGCAATCAGCCCCAGCATTTT.

CDR3 bases: TGTGCCAGTAGTCCTGGATTAGGGGTGATCTATGGCTACACCTTC. The encoded protein is CASSPGLGVIYGYTF. The genes are TRBV19 and TRBJ1-2; D might be TRBD1 (5 bases). Trimming stripped 5 bases from V and 4 bases from J, with 17 bases between. The CDR3 contains 15 residues. CDR1 is LNHDA, CDR2 SQIVND, per germline (reference sequence).

The chain couples TRBV7-6 to TRBJ1-6; D remains unclear. This CDR3 contains 13 residues. The V end was cut by 4 bases, the J end by 7 bases, with 8 bases between. Looked up from germline, CDR1 is SGHVS and CDR2 is FNYEAQ. The DNA of the CDR3 is TGTGCCAGCAGCTATGTGGCGAATTCACCCCTCCACTTT. It is translated as CASSYVANSPLHF.

Regarding this clonotype: An end of the junction does not agree with germline; a read error may underlie this. The J gene is TRBJ2-7, the V gene TRBV9, with TRBD2 identical over 10 bases. Germline assignment: CDR1 SGDLS and CDR2 YYNGEE. The CDR3 is 21 amino acids. CDR3 coding DNA: TGTGCCAGCGGCGTAGTGGTAGCGGGAGGTTTGTTATGGGATGTTAGTCACGAGCAGTACTTC. This sequence encodes CASGVVVAGGLLWDVSHEQYF.

The V call is TRBV24-1, the J call TRBJ1-2, with a tentative D call TRBD1 (6 bases). This CDR3 comprises 14 residues. Per germline, CDR1 KGHDR and CDR2 SFDVKD. Trimming removed 7 bases at V and 0 bases at J, with 11 bases between. CDR3: CATRGTQTNYGYTF. CDR3 DNA sequence: TGTGCCACCAGGGGGACACAGACTAACTATGGCTACACCTTC.

V and J are TRBV5-6 and TRBJ2-5; TRBD2 matches 11 bases. The CDR3 contains 15 residues. V lost 2 bases to trimming and J lost 4 bases; unmatched junction nucleotides: 4. The germline V gene encodes CDR1 SGHDT and CDR2 YYEEEE. CDR3 residues: CASSLSLAGGETQYF. The CDR3 region has the DNA TGTGCCAGCAGCTTAAGCCTAGCGGGGGGAGAGACCCAGTACTTC.

The rearrangement uses TRBV2 and TRBJ1-4; 8 bases match TRBD1. In germline, CDR1 is SNHLY, CDR2 FYNNEI. With 2 bases clipped from V and 3 bases from J, the junction kept 2 bases outside the gene matches. The CDR3 covers 15 residues. The CDR3 spells CASSESTGANEKLFF. Here the CDR3 DNA reads TGTGCCAGCAGTGAATCGACAGGGGCTAATGAAAAACTGTTTTTT.

The table lists this clonotype with many counts. The chain is built from TRBV11-2 and TRBJ2-1; D possibly matches TRBD1 or TRBD2 (5 bases each). Trimming pared 3 bases from V and 6 bases from J, leaving 24 bases between. The CDR3 spans 18 residues. The germline V gene has CDR1 SGHAT and CDR2 FQNNGV. CDR3 in amino acids: CASSLSTRDADDPNEQFF. In DNA form, the CDR3 reads TGTGCCAGCAGCTTGTCAACCCGGGACGCCGATGACCCCAATGAGCAGTTCTTC.

This chain joins TRBV7-9 and TRBJ2-1; D gene ambiguous. Germline loops: CDR1 SEHNR, CDR2 FQNEAQ (reference sequence). This CDR3 is 12 amino acids long. V was trimmed by 5 bases and J by 5 bases, leaving 7 bases between them. CDR3 loop: CASSPQHNEQFF. The CDR3 DNA sequence: TGTGCCAGCAGCCCACAACACAATGAGCAGTTCTTC.